This T cell receptor (beta chain) was profiled in a study of CD8+CD57+ T cells in acquired aplastic anemia. General study points: Sharing between patients and controls was observed for around 27 CD8+ CDR3 sequences.

The table lists this clonotype with a count of one. Antigen: not known. CD8+CD57+ cell expansion, shown by flow cytometry, had occurred in the patients selected for sequencing. A severe acquired aplastic anemia diagnosis applied to all patients. Patients had not yet gotten any therapy when their blood was taken for sampling. The CDR3 loop spans 13 amino acids. CDR1 is SEHNR and CDR2 is FQNEAQ in the germline V gene (reference sequence). Trimming removed 7 bases from V and 2 bases from J, with 9 bases in between. CDR3 and TCR beta VDJ profiling relied on a genomic DNA template. TCRdb ran MiXCR on the reads and lists one entry per CDR3 protein. The sample comprises about 150,000 distinct CDR3 sequences, about 48% of which are singletons, and approximately 12% rests with the top ten.

This clonotype was sampled from a human donor with aplastic anemia. The sequenced sample consisted of sorted CD4+, CD8+, or CD8+CD57+ T cells (not recorded which) from PBMCs. This chain links TRBV7-9 with TRBJ1-5; D is unresolved. CDR3 region: CASTRLGNQPQHF. The CDR3 nucleotides read TGTGCCAGCACCCGGTTGGGCAATCAGCCCCAGCATTTT.